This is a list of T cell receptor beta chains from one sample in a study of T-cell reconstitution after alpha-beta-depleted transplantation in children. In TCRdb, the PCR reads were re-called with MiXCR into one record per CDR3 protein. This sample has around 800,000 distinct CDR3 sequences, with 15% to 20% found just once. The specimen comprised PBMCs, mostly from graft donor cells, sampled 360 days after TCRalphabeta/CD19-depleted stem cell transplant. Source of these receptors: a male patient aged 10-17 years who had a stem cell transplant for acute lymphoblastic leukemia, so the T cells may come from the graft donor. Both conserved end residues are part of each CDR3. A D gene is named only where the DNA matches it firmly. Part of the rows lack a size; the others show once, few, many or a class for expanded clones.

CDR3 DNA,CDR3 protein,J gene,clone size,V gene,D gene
TGCGCCAGCAGCCACCGGAGTCCCCGGGAGGCAGATACGCAGTATTTT,CASSHRSPREADTQYF,TRBJ2-3,many,TRBV4-1,TRBD2
TGTGCCAGCAGCTCATACTCACTAGGAGATACGCAGTATTTT,CASSSYSLGDTQYF,TRBJ2-3,few,TRBV5-5,.
TGTGCCAGCACCCAACTAGGGAGAAACTACAATGAGCAGTTCTTC,CASTQLGRNYNEQFF,TRBJ2-1,few,TRBV11-2,.
TGTGCCAGCAGTGGGGGTTTTCCCGATACGCAGTATTTT,CASSGGFPDTQYF,TRBJ2-3,few,TRBV6-2/TRBV6-3,.
TGTGCCAGCAGTTTAGCCTCGGGGGACCTCTACGAGCAGTACTTC,CASSLASGDLYEQYF,TRBJ2-7,few,TRBV12-3/TRBV12-4,.
TGTGCCAGTAGTGTTTCCGGGACTCCCTACAATGAGCAGTTCTTC,CASSVSGTPYNEQFF,TRBJ2-1,.,TRBV19,.
TGTGCCAGCAGTTTATTGGGGTCGGGGACCACTGAAGCTTTCTTT,CASSLLGSGTTEAFF,TRBJ1-1,many,TRBV27,.
TGTGCCAGCAGCCGACGGGAAAGTTCCAAAAACATTCAGTACTTC,CASSRRESSKNIQYF,TRBJ2-4,many,TRBV7-9,.
TGCGCCACCAGGGGGAATTTGGGCACTGAAGCTTTCTTT,CATRGNLGTEAFF,TRBJ1-1,.,TRBV5-1,TRBD1
TGCGCCAGCAGCTTCCAGGGGGCGTACAATGAGCAGTTCTTC,CASSFQGAYNEQFF,TRBJ2-1,many,TRBV5-1,TRBD1
TGCAGCGCCCGGGGGCACGACTTCCTCCACGGCATCCCTCAAGATACGCAGTATTTT,CSARGHDFLHGIPQDTQYF,TRBJ2-3,.,TRBV29-1,.
TGTGCCAGCAGTTTCGCGGGAGCGAGGAGCACAGATACGCAGTATTTT,CASSFAGARSTDTQYF,TRBJ2-3,many,TRBV12-3/TRBV12-4,TRBD2
TGTGCCAGCAGCCAAGTATCACTAGCGGGGCTGCTCTTC,CASSQVSLAGLLF,TRBJ2-1,few,TRBV14,TRBD2
TGTGCCAGCAGCCCTCCAATACTCGATGAGCAGTTCTTC,CASSPPILDEQFF,TRBJ2-1,few,TRBV12-3/TRBV12-4,.
TGTGCCAGCAGCCCCCAAGACAGGGGTGCCTATGGCTACACCTTC,CASSPQDRGAYGYTF,TRBJ1-2,few,TRBV5-6,TRBD1
TGCAGTGCTAGACCCGACAATGAGCAGTTCTTC,CSARPDNEQFF,TRBJ2-1,.,TRBV20-1,.
TGCGCCAGCAGCCAAGGGACAGGGCGAACAGTATACGAGCAGTACTTC,CASSQGTGRTVYEQYF,TRBJ2-7,.,TRBV4-1,TRBD1
TGTGCCACCAGTGAGGGGGCCCAGGGGCTATCCTACGAGCAGTACTTC,CATSEGAQGLSYEQYF,TRBJ2-7,.,TRBV24-1,.
TGCGCCAGCAGCTTGCCCTACGACAGTCCTAGGGCGGGAGGGCAAAACATTCAGTACTTC,CASSLPYDSPRAGGQNIQYF,TRBJ2-4,.,TRBV5-1,TRBD2
TGCGCCAGCAGCTTGGTGGATTTTACTAATGAAAAACTGTTTTTT,CASSLVDFTNEKLFF,TRBJ1-4,many,TRBV5-1,.
TGTGCCAGCAGCCCCACGCTAGGCGAGCAGTACTTC,CASSPTLGEQYF,TRBJ2-7,.,TRBV11-2,.
TGTGCCAGCAGCTTCGGACCTGGGGCCTACGAGCAGTACTTC,CASSFGPGAYEQYF,TRBJ2-7,.,TRBV7-8,.
TGTGCCAGCAGTGACTTGGGGAAGGAGTACAGGCCTTCGAACACTGAAGCTTTCTTT,CASSDLGKEYRPSNTEAFF,TRBJ1-1,.,TRBV25-1,.